These 7 T cell receptor beta chains came from one sample sequenced in a study of CD8+CD57+ T cells in acquired aplastic anemia. Genomic DNA, serving as template, underwent TCR beta VDJ and CDR3 profiling. TCRdb called the reads again in MiXCR, with one record for every CDR3 protein. This sample has about 210,000 distinct CDR3 sequences, with 34% found just once. What was sequenced was sorted CD4+, CD8+, or CD8+CD57+ T cells (not recorded which) from PBMCs. The source is a human donor in good health, serving as a control.

This clonotype was seen a few times. This chain connects TRBV10-3 to TRBJ1-6, with a weak D call TRBD1 (5 bases). This CDR3 region has 13 residues. Looked up from germline, CDR1 is ENHRY and CDR2 is SYGVKD. Trimming removed 4 bases from V and 5 bases from J, with 6 bases in between. In DNA form, the CDR3 reads TGTGCCATCAGTGCAGGGAATAATTCACCCCTCCACTTT. This encodes CAISAGNNSPLHF.

This clonotype was seen a few times. V is TRBV4-2 and J is TRBJ1-1, with 10 nucleotides matching TRBD1. J lost 0 bases, V lost 9 bases, and 13 bases had no gene match. CDR1 and CDR2 from the germline V gene are LGHNA and YNFKEQ. The CDR3 contains 17 residues. CDR3 sequence (DNA): TGTGCCAGTCCCGGAGGGACAGGGGATCAGATGAACACTGAAGCTTTCTTT. Protein product: CASPGGTGDQMNTEAFF.

The chain has TRBV29-1 and TRBJ1-1; no definite D call. Trimming took 7 bases from V and 5 from J, leaving 8 bases between them. In germline, CDR1 is SQVTM, CDR2 ANQGSEA. The CDR3 totals 10 residues. CDR3 loop: CSGRATEAFF. The DNA of the CDR3 is TGCAGCGGACGGGCGACTGAAGCTTTCTTT. The full variable domain, rest sourced from reference TRBV29-1 and TRBJ1-1, is SAVISQKPSRDICQRGTSLTIQCQVDSQVTMMFWYRQQPGQSLTLIATANQGSEATYESGFVIDKFPISRPNLTFSTLTVSNMSPEDSSIYLCSGRATEAFFGQGTRLTVV.

This clonotype has a handful of counts. The CDR3 sequence: CASSGTGVEKLFF. In DNA, the CDR3 is TGCGCCAGCAGTGGGACAGGGGTTGAAAAACTGTTTTTT. The V call is TRBV5-1, the J call TRBJ1-4, with TRBD1 matching 10 bases. The CDR3 loop spans 13 amino acids. With V trimmed by 5 bases and J by 7 bases, 2 bases remained unmatched. Germline CDR1 SGHRS, CDR2 YFSETQ.

A note on this clonotype: The germline gene is not matched at one end of the junction; a read error may be the cause. The rearrangement links TRBV15 to TRBJ1-6; TRBD1 matches 7 bases. The CDR3 spans 15 residues. CDR1 is LNHNV, CDR2 YYDKDF, per germline (reference sequence). The CDR3 protein is CATNRAPNQGETLHF. In nucleotides, the CDR3 is TGTGCCACCAACAGAGCCCCGAATCAGGGGGAAACCCTCCACTTT.

Many counts were recorded for this clonotype. The rearrangement uses TRBV2 and TRBJ1-1; 8 bases align to TRBD1. Germline V CDR1 and CDR2: SNHLY, FYNNEI. The CDR3 is 13 residues long. The V and J ends lost 6 bases and 6 bases, in that order; junction bases with no gene match: 6. CDR3 loop: CASRDTGGAEAFF. The DNA for the CDR3 is TGTGCCAGCAGGGACACAGGGGGAGCTGAAGCTTTCTTT. Looking up the rest from reference TRBV2 and TRBJ1-1 gives the full variable domain: EPEVTQTPSHQVTQMGQEVILRCVPISNHLYFYWYRQILGQKVEFLVSFYNNEISEKSEIFDDQFSVERPDGSNFTLKIRSTKLEDSAMYFCASRDTGGAEAFFGQGTRLTVV.

This clonotype was counted a few times. The chain joins TRBV19 to TRBJ1-2; TRBD1 aligns across 7 bases. The CDR3 has 19 amino acids. Germline-derived CDR1 and CDR2 are LNHDA and SQIVND (reference sequence). Germline trimming cut 5 bases from V and 4 bases from J; bases unmatched to any gene: 22. The CDR3, as DNA: TGTGCCAGTAGTCTTAGGGTAGGAGACAGGGTGAATTGGAGCTATGGCTACACCTTC. Amino acid sequence: CASSLRVGDRVNWSYGYTF.